This is a list of T cell receptor beta chains from one sample in a study of blood T cell repertoires in COVID-19. Data came from immunoSEQ multiplex PCR; TCRdb stores just in-frame clones and leaves some out. Counted here are about 140,000 clones, around 90% occurring once; the ten biggest clones make up approximately 10%. The sample comprised peripheral blood. The source of these receptors is a woman older than 75 with acute or convalescent COVID-19. CDR3s include the opening cysteine and the closing phenylalanine or tryptophan. D genes are given only for firm matches. Only part of the rows carry a size: once, few, many, or a class if the clone is expanded.

d_call: .; clone_size: once; v_call: TRBV11-2; j_call: TRBJ1-3; cdr3_aa: CASSLGGTGNTIYF; cdr3_nt: TGTGCCAGCAGCTTAGGTGGAACCGGGAACACCATATATTTT
d_call: .; clone_size: .; v_call: TRBV7-7; j_call: TRBJ1-1; cdr3_aa: CASSPIRGTEAFF; cdr3_nt: TGTGCTAGCAGCCCGATCAGGGGCACTGAAGCTTTCTTT
d_call: TRBD2; clone_size: .; v_call: TRBV5-6; j_call: TRBJ2-3; cdr3_aa: CASSSIAGGRGDTQYF; cdr3_nt: TGTGCCAGCAGCTCGATAGCGGGGGGCCGTGGAGATACGCAGTATTTT
d_call: TRBD1; clone_size: once; v_call: TRBV19; j_call: TRBJ1-2; cdr3_aa: CASSTAGQGSGYTF; cdr3_nt: TGTGCCAGTAGTACTGCTGGACAGGGAAGTGGCTACACCTTC
d_call: .; clone_size: .; v_call: TRBV5-1; j_call: TRBJ1-1; cdr3_aa: CASSSHRAGNTEAFF; cdr3_nt: TGCGCCAGCAGCTCCCACAGGGCGGGGAACACTGAAGCTTTCTTT
d_call: TRBD1; clone_size: .; v_call: TRBV19; j_call: TRBJ2-7; cdr3_aa: CASSPWGQGFYEQYF; cdr3_nt: TGTGCCAGTAGTCCCTGGGGACAGGGGTTTTACGAGCAGTACTTC
d_call: TRBD1; clone_size: .; v_call: TRBV3-1/TRBV3-2; j_call: TRBJ1-1; cdr3_aa: CASRHTGDPTEAFF; cdr3_nt: TGTGCCAGCAGACACACAGGGGATCCCACTGAAGCTTTCTTT
d_call: .; clone_size: .; v_call: TRBV4-2; j_call: TRBJ1-5; cdr3_aa: CASSQEPLPTGNQPQHF; cdr3_nt: TGTGCCAGCAGCCAAGAACCGTTACCCACGGGGAATCAGCCCCAGCATTTT
d_call: .; clone_size: once; v_call: TRBV30; j_call: TRBJ1-1; cdr3_aa: CAWSWGVAQAFF; cdr3_nt: TGTGCCTGGAGTTGGGGGGTGGCTCAGGCTTTCTTT
d_call: .; clone_size: .; v_call: TRBV4-1; j_call: TRBJ2-5; cdr3_aa: CASSQAFGPAGTPREETQYF; cdr3_nt: TGCGCCAGCAGCCAGGCCTTCGGTCCGGCGGGGACCCCCCGAGAAGAGACCCAGTACTTC
d_call: .; clone_size: .; v_call: TRBV5-1; j_call: TRBJ1-6; cdr3_aa: CASSLGGSGSPLHF; cdr3_nt: TGCGCCAGCAGCTTGGGAGGGTCCGGTTCACCCCTCCACTTT
d_call: .; clone_size: .; v_call: TRBV18; j_call: TRBJ1-4; cdr3_aa: CASSPPNREGKLFF; cdr3_nt: TGTGCCAGCTCACCACCTAACAGGGAAGGAAAACTGTTTTTT
d_call: TRBD1; clone_size: .; v_call: TRBV6-5; j_call: TRBJ1-2; cdr3_aa: CASSWTGLYGYTF; cdr3_nt: TGTGCCAGCAGTTGGACAGGCCTCTATGGCTACACCTTC
d_call: TRBD1; clone_size: .; v_call: TRBV3-1/TRBV3-2; j_call: TRBJ1-1; cdr3_aa: CASSQDRQGKAFF; cdr3_nt: TGTGCCAGCAGCCAAGATAGACAGGGGAAAGCTTTCTTT
d_call: TRBD2; clone_size: .; v_call: TRBV2; j_call: TRBJ2-5; cdr3_aa: CASSEGGGETQYF; cdr3_nt: TGTGCCAGCAGTGAAGGGGGGGGAGAGACCCAGTACTTC
d_call: .; clone_size: .; v_call: TRBV4-3; j_call: TRBJ1-1; cdr3_aa: CASSHGAGGTEAFF; cdr3_nt: TGCGCCAGCAGCCACGGGGCCGGGGGCACTGAAGCTTTCTTT
d_call: TRBD1; clone_size: .; v_call: TRBV25-1; j_call: TRBJ1-2; cdr3_aa: CASSASDGPRGVGGYTF; cdr3_nt: TGTGCCAGCAGTGCCTCCGATGGGCCCAGGGGGGTCGGAGGCTACACCTTC
d_call: TRBD1; clone_size: .; v_call: TRBV19; j_call: TRBJ1-1; cdr3_aa: CASSIDRANTEAFF; cdr3_nt: TGTGCCAGTAGTATTGACAGGGCCAACACTGAAGCTTTCTTT
d_call: .; clone_size: .; v_call: TRBV19; j_call: TRBJ1-5; cdr3_aa: CASAGEGGNQPQHF; cdr3_nt: TGTGCCAGTGCGGGTGAAGGAGGCAATCAGCCCCAGCATTTT
d_call: .; clone_size: .; v_call: TRBV5-1; j_call: TRBJ1-1; cdr3_aa: CASSLEGRTEAFF; cdr3_nt: TGCGCCAGCAGCTTGGAGGGGAGGACTGAAGCTTTCTTT
d_call: .; clone_size: .; v_call: TRBV9; j_call: TRBJ1-6; cdr3_aa: CASSVSYRVGSPLHF; cdr3_nt: TGTGCCAGCAGCGTTAGCTACAGGGTTGGTTCACCCCTCCACTTT
d_call: .; clone_size: .; v_call: TRBV7-9; j_call: TRBJ1-4; cdr3_aa: CASSLGLTTNEKLFF; cdr3_nt: TGTGCCAGCAGCTTAGGGCTGACAACTAATGAAAAACTGTTTTTT
d_call: TRBD2; clone_size: .; v_call: TRBV9; j_call: TRBJ2-7; cdr3_aa: CASSVGVAGEQYF; cdr3_nt: TGTGCCAGCAGCGTAGGGGTAGCGGGGGAACAGTACTTC
d_call: TRBD1; clone_size: .; v_call: TRBV19; j_call: TRBJ2-7; cdr3_aa: CASSLRQGGNYEQYF; cdr3_nt: TGTGCCAGTAGTCTCAGACAGGGCGGTAACTACGAGCAGTACTTC
d_call: TRBD1; clone_size: .; v_call: TRBV28; j_call: TRBJ2-7; cdr3_aa: CASSPPGGYEQYF; cdr3_nt: TGTGCCAGCAGCCCACCAGGGGGCTACGAGCAGTACTTC
d_call: .; clone_size: .; v_call: TRBV7-9; j_call: TRBJ2-1; cdr3_aa: CASSLNRGGFDEQFF; cdr3_nt: TGTGCCAGCAGCTTAAACAGGGGGGGATTTGATGAGCAGTTCTTC
d_call: .; clone_size: .; v_call: TRBV5-1; j_call: TRBJ2-5; cdr3_aa: CASSSTGMETQYF; cdr3_nt: TGCGCCAGCAGCTCTACAGGGATGGAGACCCAGTACTTC
d_call: TRBD1; clone_size: .; v_call: TRBV4-1; j_call: TRBJ2-7; cdr3_aa: CASSQGPDRGGSYEQYF; cdr3_nt: TGCGCCAGCAGCCAAGGACCCGACAGGGGAGGTTCCTACGAGCAGTACTTC
d_call: TRBD1; clone_size: .; v_call: TRBV30; j_call: TRBJ1-1; cdr3_aa: CAWTRDSPPNTEAFF; cdr3_nt: TGTGCCTGGACCCGGGACAGCCCACCGAACACTGAAGCTTTCTTT
d_call: TRBD1; clone_size: .; v_call: TRBV6-6; j_call: TRBJ1-6; cdr3_aa: CASSQGTESAPLHF; cdr3_nt: TGTGCCAGCAGTCAAGGGACAGAATCGGCACCCCTCCACTTT
d_call: .; clone_size: .; v_call: TRBV28; j_call: TRBJ1-2; cdr3_aa: CASSLKGDYGYTF; cdr3_nt: TGTGCCAGCAGTTTGAAGGGAGACTATGGCTACACCTTC
d_call: TRBD2; clone_size: .; v_call: TRBV3-1/TRBV3-2; j_call: TRBJ2-3; cdr3_aa: CASSQGLADTQYF; cdr3_nt: TGTGCCAGCAGCCAGGGACTAGCAGATACGCAGTATTTT
d_call: TRBD1; clone_size: .; v_call: TRBV12-3/TRBV12-4; j_call: TRBJ1-2; cdr3_aa: CASSPDRVYGYTF; cdr3_nt: TGTGCCAGCAGTCCGGACAGGGTCTATGGCTACACCTTC
d_call: TRBD1; clone_size: .; v_call: TRBV7-2; j_call: TRBJ1-1; cdr3_aa: CASSLGGQGAAEAFF; cdr3_nt: TGTGCCAGCAGCTTAGGCGGACAGGGGGCCGCTGAAGCTTTCTTT
d_call: TRBD1; clone_size: once; v_call: TRBV15; j_call: TRBJ1-2; cdr3_aa: CATSREGPRGLYPLGGYTF; cdr3_nt: TGTGCCACCAGCAGAGAGGGGCCCAGGGGGCTTTACCCCTTGGGGGGCTACACCTTC
d_call: .; clone_size: .; v_call: TRBV7-2; j_call: TRBJ1-2; cdr3_aa: CASSLAGPSDYGYTF; cdr3_nt: TGTGCCAGCAGCTTAGCGGGGCCCTCAGACTATGGCTACACCTTC
d_call: .; clone_size: .; v_call: TRBV18; j_call: TRBJ2-1; cdr3_aa: CASSPPGGSSYNEQFF; cdr3_nt: TGTGCCAGCTCACCACCGGGGGGTAGCTCCTACAATGAGCAGTTCTTC
d_call: .; clone_size: .; v_call: TRBV7-3; j_call: TRBJ1-2; cdr3_aa: CASSLSSTGDYGYTF; cdr3_nt: TGTGCCAGCAGCTTAAGTTCAACAGGTGACTATGGCTACACCTTC
d_call: .; clone_size: .; v_call: TRBV4-3; j_call: TRBJ2-3; cdr3_aa: CASSQGSGDTQYF; cdr3_nt: TGCGCCAGCAGCCAAGGGTCCGGGGATACGCAGTATTTT
d_call: .; clone_size: .; v_call: TRBV5-1; j_call: TRBJ1-1; cdr3_aa: CASSPSEGYMNTEAFF; cdr3_nt: TGCGCCAGCAGCCCCAGTGAGGGTTACATGAACACTGAAGCTTTCTTT
d_call: TRBD2; clone_size: .; v_call: TRBV5-4; j_call: TRBJ2-5; cdr3_aa: CASSGASGAQETQYF; cdr3_nt: TGTGCCAGCAGCGGGGCTAGCGGGGCCCAAGAGACCCAGTACTTC
d_call: .; clone_size: .; v_call: TRBV19; j_call: TRBJ1-4; cdr3_aa: CASSSGPGEKLFF; cdr3_nt: TGTGCCAGTAGTTCCGGCCCAGGGGAAAAACTGTTTTTT
d_call: TRBD2; clone_size: .; v_call: TRBV10-3; j_call: TRBJ2-3; cdr3_aa: CAISELAGTTDTQYF; cdr3_nt: TGTGCCATCAGTGAACTAGCGGGGACCACAGATACGCAGTATTTT
d_call: .; clone_size: .; v_call: TRBV18; j_call: TRBJ2-3; cdr3_aa: CASSPPSGDTQYF; cdr3_nt: TGTGCCAGCTCACCACCTTCGGGGGATACGCAGTATTTT
d_call: .; clone_size: .; v_call: TRBV2; j_call: TRBJ1-4; cdr3_aa: CASSAQLNEKLFF; cdr3_nt: TGTGCCAGCAGTGCACAGCTTAATGAAAAACTGTTTTTT
d_call: .; clone_size: once; v_call: TRBV2; j_call: TRBJ1-5; cdr3_aa: CASSEAPADYQPQHF; cdr3_nt: TGTGCCAGCAGTGAAGCCCCGGCGGACTATCAGCCCCAGCATTTT
d_call: .; clone_size: .; v_call: TRBV18; j_call: TRBJ1-5; cdr3_aa: CASSPNRAGNQPQHF; cdr3_nt: TGTGCCAGCTCACCAAACAGGGCAGGCAATCAGCCCCAGCATTTT
d_call: .; clone_size: .; v_call: TRBV6-6; j_call: TRBJ1-2; cdr3_aa: CASTRTDKQPYGYTF; cdr3_nt: TGTGCCAGCACCCGGACAGACAAACAACCCTATGGCTACACCTTC
d_call: TRBD1; clone_size: .; v_call: TRBV7-2; j_call: TRBJ1-5; cdr3_aa: CASKGQGGVSNQPQHF; cdr3_nt: TGTGCCAGCAAGGGACAGGGGGGAGTTAGCAATCAGCCCCAGCATTTT
d_call: TRBD2; clone_size: .; v_call: TRBV6-2/TRBV6-3; j_call: TRBJ2-5; cdr3_aa: CASSYLSGGSKETQYF; cdr3_nt: TGTGCCAGCAGTTACCTTAGCGGGGGGTCTAAAGAGACCCAGTACTTC
d_call: TRBD1; clone_size: once; v_call: TRBV5-8; j_call: TRBJ1-3; cdr3_aa: CASSGTVFASGNTIYF; cdr3_nt: TGTGCCAGCAGCGGGACAGTCTTCGCCTCTGGAAACACCATATATTTT